This TCR beta chain was obtained from a study of beta chain features in type 1 diabetes. Notes on the study in general: Among patients with Type 1 diabetes, TCRB CDR3s were moderately but significantly shorter in every one of the four CD4+ subsets.

This clone has a handful of counts. Its antigen is not known. Expressed TCRB transcripts were sequenced because the entire RNA isolate underwent reverse transcription. This table comes from immunoSEQ multiplex PCR, and its TCRdb copy is limited to in-frame clones, with some not included. Here the sample spans 600,000 or so clones, over 12% being singletons. The TCR sequence derives from a man between 18 and 35 years old with type 1 diabetes. The specimen was naive CD4+ T cells from blood.

CDR3 loop: CASSLVGNEQFF. The CDR3 bases are TGTGCCAGCAGCTTAGTCGGGAATGAGCAGTTCTTC. The chain couples TRBV13 to TRBJ2-1; D is unresolved. The CDR3 runs 12 residues. V was trimmed by 1 base and J by 7 bases, leaving 5 bases between them. Germline CDR1 is PRHDT and CDR2 is FYEKMQ (reference sequence).